Listed here are 9 T cell receptor beta chains from one sample, sequenced in a study of T-cell memory formation after mild COVID-19. Each CDR3 protein is one row after TCRdb ran MiXCR on the 5' RACE reads. The sample lists 450,000 to 700,000 distinct CDR3 sequences, approximately 19% occurring once. Specimen: PBMCs or a T cell subset sorted from them (not recorded which). The receptors originated from an adult woman who had mild COVID-19 (a few samples of this study predate the infection). Cell type and time point are not known.

Only a few counts were recorded for this clonotype. V usage is TRBV12-3 or TRBV12-4 and J usage is TRBJ1-1; 12 positions match TRBD1. This CDR3 region has 17 residues. Unmatched junction bases numbered 12, after V lost 5 bases and J lost 5 bases. CDR3 amino acids: CASSPSGTGGARTEAFF. The CDR3 nucleotides read TGTGCCAGCAGTCCGTCCGGGACAGGGGGCGCAAGGACTGAAGCTTTCTTT.

This chain links TRBV24-1 with TRBJ2-5; maybe TRBD2 (6 bases). Germline lookup yields CDR1 KGHDR and CDR2 SFDVKD. There are 15 residues in the CDR3. V was shortened by 4 bases and J by 5 bases, with 16 bases between the two germline ends. The DNA for the CDR3 is TGTGCCACCAGTGACCCCCGGGGCGCGGGGGAGACCCAGTACTTC. As protein: CATSDPRGAGETQYF.

Only a few counts were recorded for this clonotype. The V call is TRBV4-2, the J call TRBJ2-7; D is unresolved. V gave up 0 bases and J gave up 5 bases, with 11 bases separating them. The CDR3 runs to 14 residues. The germline V gene has CDR1 LGHNA and CDR2 YNFKEQ. CDR3 DNA sequence: TGTGCCAGCAGCCAAGATCTCTCGATTAACGAGCAGTACTTC. It specifies CASSQDLSINEQYF.

This clonotype was picked up a small number of times. The genes are TRBV7-8 and TRBJ2-6, with a weak D call TRBD1 (6 bases). There are 16 residues in the CDR3. Germline lookup yields CDR1 SGHVS and CDR2 FQNEAQ. V was pared by 5 bases and J by 0 bases, with 11 bases between. DNA for the CDR3: TGTGCCAGCAGCATCACAGGGTTCTCTGGGGCCAACGTCCTGACTTTC. Residues: CASSITGFSGANVLTF.

This chain links TRBV5-1 with TRBJ2-1; the D is unclear. The germline CDR1 and CDR2 sequences are SGHRS and YFSETQ. V dropped 2 bases and J dropped 2 bases, with 8 bases sitting between them. The CDR3 is 14 residues long. CDR3 amino acids: CASSLFGTYNEQFF. DNA of the CDR3: TGCGCCAGCAGCTTATTTGGCACCTACAATGAGCAGTTCTTC. Full variable domain (remainder filled in from reference TRBV5-1 and TRBJ2-1): KAGVTQTPRYLIKTRGQQVTLSCSPISGHRSVSWYQQTPGQGLQFLFEYFSETQRNKGNFPGRFSGRQFSNSRSEMNVSTLELGDSALYLCASSLFGTYNEQFFGPGTRLTVL.

V and J are TRBV6-2 or TRBV6-3 and TRBJ2-3; no reliable D call. Trimming stripped 7 bases from V and 4 bases from J, with 12 bases between. The CDR3 spans 13 residues. Looked up from germline, CDR1 is MNHEY and CDR2 is SVGEGT. The CDR3 protein is CASTPAGADTQYF. The DNA for the CDR3 is TGTGCCAGCACCCCCGCAGGTGCAGATACGCAGTATTTT.

This clonotype was seen only a few times. The chain employs TRBV20-1 and TRBJ2-1; 9 bases line up with TRBD2. V lost 4 bases and J lost 4; bases outside the gene matches: 11. The CDR3 consists of 16 residues. Germline loops: CDR1 DFQATT, CDR2 SNEGSKA (reference sequence). The CDR3 coding sequence is TGCAGTGCTACCCGCCCTGAGCGGGGGGATTACAATGAGCAGTTCTTC. Amino acids: CSATRPERGDYNEQFF.

The rearrangement joins TRBV28 to TRBJ2-5; tentative D call: TRBD1 (6 bases). Trimming took 8 bases from V and 0 from J, leaving 10 bases between them. CDR1 and CDR2 from the germline V gene are MDHEN and SYDVKM. CDR3 length: 13 amino acids. In nucleotides, the CDR3 is TGTGCCAGCGGGGACACCTACCAAGAGACCCAGTACTTC. It encodes CASGDTYQETQYF. The full variable domain, its missing parts supplied by reference TRBV28 and TRBJ2-5, is DVKVTQSSRYLVKRTGEKVFLECVQDMDHENMFWYRQDPGLGLRLIYFSYDVKMKEKGDIPEGYSVSREKKERFSLILESASTNQTSMYLCASGDTYQETQYFGPGTRLLVL.

J is TRBJ2-3 and V is TRBV6-2 or TRBV6-3; 7 bases match TRBD2. The CDR3 is made up of 18 amino acids. V gave up 2 bases and J gave up 2 bases; unmatched junction bases: 13. The V gene's germline CDR1 is MNHEY and CDR2 SVGEGT. CDR3 residues: CASSYVLAEPAYTDTQYF. In nucleotides, the CDR3 is TGTGCCAGCAGTTACGTCCTAGCGGAGCCAGCTTACACAGATACGCAGTATTTT.